This T cell receptor (beta chain) was sequenced in a study of blood T cell repertoires in COVID-19. Germline V gene lookup returns CDR1 KGHSH and CDR2 LQKENI. The CDR3 totals 18 residues. The V segment lost 4 bases and the J segment 0 bases; nucleotides outside the gene matches: 13. Here immunoSEQ multiplex PCR was the method, and the copy in TCRdb shows in-frame clones only, minus some. Among 200,000 to 300,000 clones listed, roughly 91% were seen once. Sequencing was carried out using PBMCs or T cells enriched from blood (not recorded which). This chain joins TRBV18 and TRBJ2-7; 9 nucleotides align to TRBD1. The source of this sequence is a woman aged 30 to 39 who had recovered from COVID-19. Written as DNA, the CDR3 is TGTGCCAGCTCACACCGGGAACCGGGACAGGGTAGCTCCTACGAGCAGTACTTC. It is translated as CASSHREPGQGSSYEQYF.